The 26 T cell receptor beta chains given below trace back to one sample, sequenced in a study of CD8 T cells in cerebrospinal fluid in Alzheimer's disease. TCRdb reprocessed the 10x single-cell sequencing reads and keeps a single row for each CDR3 protein, giving no DNA. The sample table sets out approximately 1,000 distinct CDR3 sequences. The specimen sequenced was cerebrospinal fluid. The source is a human donor in good health.

This clonotype is identified as large from frequency. The chain is built from TRBV29-1 and TRBJ1-5; TCRdb selects TRBD1, and the lack of DNA leaves this call unchecked. Per the germline V gene, CDR1 is SQVTM and CDR2 is ANQGSEA. The CDR3 spans 14 residues. The CDR3 region is CSVGLGAWGQPQHF.

Its frequency marks this clonotype as medium-sized. The V call is TRBV27, the J call TRBJ2-3. Germline V lookup: CDR1 MNHEY, CDR2 SMNVEV (reference sequence). CDR3 size: 14 residues. The CDR3 reads CASSLSFSTDTQYF.

Considering frequency, this clonotype is large (0.1 to 1%). The chain employs TRBV7-6 and TRBJ2-3; TCRdb names TRBD2, which stays unverified in the absence of DNA. The germline V gene encodes CDR1 SGHVS and CDR2 FNYEAQ. This CDR3 region has 14 residues. The CDR3 sequence is CASSLVQDSDTQYF.

This clonotype is deemed large by its frequency. This rearrangement joins TRBV5-5 to TRBJ1-5. The germline V gene has CDR1 SGHKS and CDR2 YYEKEE (reference sequence). This CDR3 spans 13 amino acids. CDR3 loop: CASSLHKEQPQHF. The entire variable domain, with the rest obtained from reference TRBV5-5 and TRBJ1-5, is as follows: DAGVTQSPTHLIKTRGQQVTLRCSPISGHKSVSWYQQVLGQGPQFIFQYYEKEERGRGNFPDRFSARQFPNYSSELNVNALLLGDSALYLCASSLHKEQPQHFGDGTRLSIL.

Considering frequency, this clonotype is medium-sized (0.01 to 0.1%). The rearrangement joins TRBV11-2 to TRBJ2-3; as DNA is missing, the TRBD1 call by TCRdb cannot be tested. Germline V gives CDR1 SGHAT, CDR2 FQNNGV. This CDR3 has 16 amino acids. The CDR3 is CASSLGTGGAVDTQYF.

This clonotype is medium-sized (0.01 to 0.1%) by frequency. This CDR3 reads CASSLRVGNTEAFF. The chain carries TRBV5-1 and TRBJ1-1. In germline, CDR1 is SGHRS, CDR2 YFSETQ. The CDR3 loop spans 14 amino acids.

Judged by frequency, this clonotype is medium-sized. V usage is TRBV21-1 and J usage is TRBJ2-3; as DNA is missing, the TRBD1 call by TCRdb cannot be tested. TRBV21-1 is a pseudogene segment. This CDR3 spans 18 amino acids. The chain's CDR3 is CASSKVGGKRTYTDTQYF.

Measured by frequency, this clonotype is medium-sized. The chain joins TRBV6-5 to TRBJ2-3; TCRdb proposes TRBD2, but this gene call is untestable without DNA. The CDR3 consists of 13 residues. Germline values: CDR1 MNHEY, CDR2 SVGAGI. CDR3 protein: CASSYSGVGRKYF.

By frequency, this clonotype is large. This rearrangement joins TRBV10-2 to TRBJ1-6; there is no DNA to check the TCRdb D call of TRBD1. The germline CDR1 and CDR2 sequences are WSHSY and SAAADI. CDR3 size: 16 residues. Here the CDR3 reads CASSDRVQGFISPLHF.

This clonotype ranks as medium-sized in terms of frequency. The chain employs TRBV6-6 and TRBJ1-1; there is no DNA to check the TCRdb D call of TRBD1. The CDR3 is made up of 14 amino acids. CDR1 MNHNY and CDR2 SVGAGI come from the germline V gene (reference sequence). CDR3 in amino acids: CASSYRPEGAEAFF.

By frequency, this clonotype is large. The chain joins TRBV11-2 to TRBJ2-5; absent DNA, TCRdb's TRBD1 call cannot be checked. The germline gives CDR1 SGHAT, CDR2 FQNNGV. This CDR3 is 12 amino acids long. The CDR3 spells CASAGVGETQYF.

This clonotype is large (0.1 to 1%) by frequency. The rearrangement joins TRBV12-3 or TRBV12-4 to TRBJ2-7. The CDR3 length is 14 residues. CDR3 residues: CASSFGGAILEQYF.

This clonotype is identified as medium-sized from frequency. This chain connects TRBV13 to TRBJ2-7; TCRdb outputs TRBD1, but without DNA this stays unchecked. The CDR3 runs 13 residues. Germline-derived CDR1 and CDR2 are PRHDT and FYEKMQ (reference sequence). The CDR3: CASSLGGQAEQYF.

By frequency, this clonotype is medium-sized. The genes are TRBV20-1 and TRBJ1-2; the D gene TCRdb calls, TRBD1, cannot be checked with no DNA. The CDR3 extends over 14 amino acids. In germline, CDR1 is DFQATT, CDR2 SNEGSKA (reference sequence). CDR3 residues: CSANEDSSNYGYTF.

The chain employs TRBV27 and TRBJ2-5; as DNA is missing, the TRBD2 call by TCRdb cannot be tested. The CDR3 covers 13 residues. Germline loops: CDR1 MNHEY, CDR2 SMNVEV (reference sequence). The CDR3 spells CASSPGRAETQYF.

V usage is TRBV5-4 and J usage is TRBJ2-3; there is no DNA to check the TCRdb D call of TRBD1. CDR3 length equals 15 residues. Looked up from germline, CDR1 is SGHNT and CDR2 is YYREEE (reference sequence). The CDR3 spells CASSPTGTAPDTQYF.

This clonotype is labeled medium-sized based on frequency. The V gene is TRBV24-1, the J gene TRBJ1-2; TCRdb designates TRBD1, a call that cannot be tested without DNA. This CDR3 comprises 13 residues. Per germline, CDR1 KGHDR and CDR2 SFDVKD. CDR3 region: CATSDHPGEGYTF.

This clonotype counts as large by frequency. The genes are TRBV6-2 or TRBV6-3 and TRBJ2-1; TCRdb indicates TRBD2, and absent DNA this call remains unverified. Germline-derived CDR1 and CDR2 are MNHEY and SVGEGT. The CDR3 loop spans 14 amino acids. The CDR3 here is CASSYSGGANEQFF.

This clonotype registers medium-sized by frequency. This chain joins TRBV5-6 and TRBJ1-6. The CDR3 spans 14 residues. Germline V lookup: CDR1 SGHDT, CDR2 YYEEEE. CDR3: CASSVRTNNSPLHF. Full variable domain (remainder filled in from reference TRBV5-6 and TRBJ1-6): DAGVTQSPTHLIKTRGQQVTLRCSPKSGHDTVSWYQQALGQGPQFIFQYYEEEERQRGNFPDRFSGHQFPNYSSELNVNALLLGDSALYLCASSVRTNNSPLHFGNGTRLTVT.

This clonotype is medium-sized (0.01 to 0.1%) by frequency. The chain recombines TRBV6-4 with TRBJ1-2; the D gene TCRdb calls, TRBD1, cannot be checked with no DNA. CDR3 length equals 13 residues. Per the germline V gene, CDR1 is MRHNA and CDR2 is SNTAGT. CDR3 loop: CASIVGRTYGYTF.

This clonotype ranks as medium-sized in terms of frequency. The genes are TRBV4-2 and TRBJ1-1. The germline CDR1 and CDR2 sequences are LGHNA and YNFKEQ. This CDR3 contains 14 residues. The CDR3 here is CASSLQVGGTEAFF.

This clonotype is classed as large (0.1 to 1%) by frequency. J is TRBJ2-7 and V is TRBV4-1; TCRdb reports TRBD2, a call that lacks DNA to check it against. The CDR3 sequence is 15 residues long. Germline V gene lookup returns CDR1 MGHRA and CDR2 YSYEKL. CDR3 loop: CASSLTERASYEQYF.

This clonotype is classed as medium-sized by frequency. The chain joins TRBV27 to TRBJ2-3; absent DNA, TCRdb's TRBD1 call cannot be checked. The CDR3 contains 14 residues. Germline loops: CDR1 MNHEY, CDR2 SMNVEV (reference sequence). The CDR3 loop reads CASTLDRTTDTQYF.

This clonotype is identified as large (0.1 to 1%) from frequency. The chain's CDR3 is CAISEPRDGNYGYTF. V is TRBV10-3 and J is TRBJ1-2; TCRdb calls TRBD1, which cannot be checked without DNA. This CDR3 contains 15 residues. Germline V gene data show CDR1 as ENHRY and CDR2 as SYGVKD.

This clonotype is classed as medium-sized by frequency. V gene TRBV19 combines with J gene TRBJ1-5; TCRdb picks TRBD1, but there is no DNA to check that call. Germline CDR1 and CDR2: LNHDA and SQIVND (reference sequence). This CDR3 has 18 residues. The CDR3 sequence: CASSMRPLDSYSNQPQHF.

This clonotype registers medium-sized by frequency. The chain has TRBV19 and TRBJ1-1; TCRdb's D call of TRBD1 is untestable without DNA. Germline CDR1 LNHDA, CDR2 SQIVND (reference sequence). The CDR3 sequence is 12 residues long. CDR3 loop: CASSIGTRQAFF.